The clone carrying this T cell receptor (beta chain) has a count of ten or more. This entry comes from a study of Graves' ophthalmopathy and Graves' hyperthyroidism. Trimming pared 5 bases from V and 4 bases from J, leaving 14 bases between. This CDR3 is 14 amino acids long. Germline CDR1 SNHLY, CDR2 FYNNEI. Researchers took RNA transcripts and amplified TCR beta CDR3 regions from them. First-round RT-PCR used HTBI primers; second-round multiplex PCR followed. Using its own MiXCR run on the multiplex PCR reads, TCRdb lists one record per CDR3 protein. This table holds fewer than 600,000 distinct CDR3 sequences, 14% found once.

The chain couples TRBV2 to TRBJ2-5, with D unclear. This receptor was taken from a woman in her 30s with Graves' ophthalmopathy. The sequencing sample was made of blood. In DNA, the CDR3 is TGTGCCAGCAGTCCCCACCGTGACGGAGAGACCCAGTACTTC. Translation gives CASSPHRDGETQYF.